This T cell receptor (beta chain) was sequenced during a study of blood T cell repertoires in COVID-19. Study background: From T cells, B-cell-depleted T cells, or PBMCs came the material, which was cDNA or gDNA.

Using immunoSEQ multiplex PCR, the repertoire was profiled, and TCRdb retains in-frame clones only, with some absent. The repertoire holds approximately 130,000 clones, with approximately 84% as singletons. Per germline, CDR1 SNHLY and CDR2 FYNNEI. This CDR3 region has 17 residues. The ends were cut back, 7 bases at V and 4 bases at J, with 22 bases in the middle. The chain joins TRBV2 to TRBJ2-2; D is possibly TRBD1 (6 bases). This receptor was obtained from a woman aged 50 to 65 who had recovered from COVID-19. The sample consisted of peripheral blood. The CDR3 spells CASNLKGAGATTGELFF. CDR3 nucleotide sequence: TGTGCCAGCAACTTGAAGGGCGCAGGGGCTACCACCGGGGAGCTGTTTTTT.